This entry concerns a single TCR beta chain. The target antigen is unknown. CDR1 is LGHNA, CDR2 YNFKEQ, per germline. V lost 4 bases to trimming and J lost 0 bases; unmatched junction nucleotides: 15. The CDR3 extends over 19 amino acids. The PCR used 60 Vbeta and 13 Jbeta primers. The protocol was immunoSEQ multiplex PCR, while the TCRdb copy is restricted to in-frame clones and leaves out a portion. In total, the table holds 150,000 or so clones. The entry originates in a study of cytomegalovirus exposure and HLA in healthy donors. Findings of the study overall: An observed cluster of highly shared sequence variants was recorded as a likely sequencing artifact.

Donors consisted of healthy bone marrow donors. This sequence was found in a woman between 50 and 59 years old in good health and CMV-seronegative. V is TRBV4-2 and J is TRBJ1-3; 7 nucleotides match TRBD1. Sequences were obtained from PBMCs. CDR3 sequence (DNA): TGTGCCAGCAGCCTCACAACAGGGGTCCCTCCATCCTCTGGAAACACCATATATTTT. Protein: CASSLTTGVPPSSGNTIYF.